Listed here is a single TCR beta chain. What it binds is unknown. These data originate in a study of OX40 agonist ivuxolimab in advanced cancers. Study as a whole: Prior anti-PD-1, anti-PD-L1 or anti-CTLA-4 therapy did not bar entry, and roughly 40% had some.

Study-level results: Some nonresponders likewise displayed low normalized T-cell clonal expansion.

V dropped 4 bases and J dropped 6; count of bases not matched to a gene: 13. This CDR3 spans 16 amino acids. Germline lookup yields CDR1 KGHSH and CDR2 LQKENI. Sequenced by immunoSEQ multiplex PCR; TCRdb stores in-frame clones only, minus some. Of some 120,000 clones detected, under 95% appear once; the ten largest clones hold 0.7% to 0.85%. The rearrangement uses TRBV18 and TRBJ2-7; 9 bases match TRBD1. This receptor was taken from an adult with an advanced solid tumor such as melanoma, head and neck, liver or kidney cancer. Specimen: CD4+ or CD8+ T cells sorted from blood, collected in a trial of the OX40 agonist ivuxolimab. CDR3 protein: CASSRETGTGISEQYF. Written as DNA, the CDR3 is TGTGCCAGCTCACGGGAGACCGGGACAGGGATCAGCGAGCAGTACTTC.